The source of this T cell receptor beta chain is a study of CD8+ T cells in alopecia areata (dated by TCRdb to 2017 to 2018). Broadly, across the study: High-throughput TCRbeta sequencing was used to examine T cell clonal expansion in alopecia areata in both the C3H/HeJ mouse model and human patients. The RNA source kit depended on sample type: the PAXgene miRNA kit for fixed scalp, the miRNeasy kit for PBMCs, and the RNeasy kit for mouse skin. Clonality in the scalp was compared among normal scalp (n=4), patchy alopecia areata scalp (n=8), and alopecia totalis/universalis scalp (n=8). Amplification of TCRbeta CDR3 regions was done by immunoSEQ multiplex PCR using 35 Vbeta forward primers and 13 Jbeta reverse primers. On the human side, TCRbeta sequencing was run on scalp tissue and on sorted CD4+ and CD8+ peripheral blood T cells from healthy controls and from alopecia areata patients with either patchy or totalis/universalis disease.

The library came from the immunoSEQ multiplex PCR assay. RNA was extracted from all samples and reverse transcribed into cDNA, which served as template for TCR sequencing. First-strand cDNA was synthesized using SuperScript III with a 2:1 mix of oligo-dT and random hexamers. Amplification bias was assessed with a synthetic immune receptor repertoire, and residual bias was removed computationally. The study's processing was this. After raw reads were preprocessed to remove errors, the CDR3 was defined following IMGT conventions as running from the conserved cysteine to phenylalanine. Clonality was computed by normalizing Shannon entropy by log2 of the number of productive unique TCRs and subtracting the result from 1. Whether scalp clones were CD4 or CD8 was inferred by matching scalp TCRbeta sequences against CD4 and CD8 repertoires sorted from blood. Held by TCRdb, this immuneACCESS table contains in-frame sequences only and omits some clones. Under half of the omission traces to an unresolved V gene where checked; the cause of the rest is unknown. Clone size and the V and J calls come from that table; the DNA yielded D and trimming. The sample records 50,000 to 70,000 clones, 40% to 50% of which are singletons. The ten largest clones add up to 51% of the sample.

Peripheral blood and lesional scalp punch biopsies were obtained from patients with alopecia areata. PBMCs were isolated by density centrifugation and stained for CD3, CD4 and CD8, after which CD4+ and CD8+ T cells were sorted on a FACSAria. As part of a multicenter biomarker study, untreated alopecia areata patients were recruited. For five biomarker-study patients, blood CD8+ T cells were further sorted into NKG2D-low and NKG2D-high fractions. Paper-wide results and their limitations: Compared with normal scalp, lesional scalp had higher clonality and more expanded CD8+ clones, particularly in alopecia totalis/universalis, a pattern that suggests antigenic drive. Unlike mouse skin, where gammadelta T cells dominate, normal human skin contains resident alphabeta T cells that get sequenced too, which complicates analysis of the scalp TCR repertoire. TCR sequences shared between patients were less clear than in mice, possibly partly because of HLA diversity in the patient population.

Spanning cysteine to phenylalanine, the CDR3 consists of 17 amino acids. The CDR3 DNA has 51 bases and is translated from base 1. V has 0 bases trimmed and J has 8 bases trimmed; junction bases matching no gene number 11. The germline V gene encodes CDR1 SGDLS and CDR2 YYNGEE. This clone was detected only a few times. It has no known antigen specificity. Base qualities are not provided; no much larger clone lies one nucleotide away. The specimen sequenced was NKG2D-low CD8+ T cells sorted from blood. The cell subset or site label of this sample denotes: sorted CD8+ NKG2D-low blood T cells. This receptor chain uses TRBV9 and TRBJ2-4; 10 bases in the middle match TRBD2. The sequence was obtained from a human donor with alopecia areata. The DNA sequence is given as TGTGCCAGCAGCGTAGCACCTAGCGGGAGTGAGGAGTACATTCAGTACTTC. Its translation reads: CASSVAPSGSEEYIQYF.